The sequence of this TCR beta chain was determined in a study of shared clonotypes between healthy human individuals. The germline gives CDR1 SGDLS, CDR2 YYNGEE. The CDR3 runs 14 residues. V lost 3 bases to trimming and J lost 4 bases, with 10 bases between them. Sequencing used immunoSEQ multiplex PCR; TCRdb keeps in-frame clones, though not all of them. The sample lists 2 million to 3 million clones; 85% to 95% were seen once. Source material: naive CD4+ T cells sorted from blood. Sample subset: CD45RA+ positively selected. The TCR was taken from a man younger than 30 in good health. The chain carries TRBV9 and TRBJ1-4, with a weak D call TRBD1 (6 bases). CDR3 in DNA: TGTGCCAGCAGCGAGCGAGGGGGTAATGAAAAACTGTTTTTT. The encoded protein is CASSERGGNEKLFF.